Below are 18 T cell receptor beta chains sequenced from a single sample in a study of beta chain features in type 1 diabetes. General study points: Moderately but significantly shorter TCRB CDR3s were found in Type 1 diabetes patients in all four CD4+ subsets.

These receptors have no identified antigens. What was sequenced were expressed TCRB transcripts, since all of the isolated RNA had been reverse transcribed. Produced via immunoSEQ multiplex PCR; TCRdb's table is partial and in-frame only. The sample consists of about 160,000 clones, approximately 8.7% of them appearing once. The sequenced sample consisted of central memory CD4+ T cells from blood. The receptor set was obtained from a woman in her twenties or thirties with type 1 diabetes.

J is TRBJ2-3 and V is TRBV4-1, with D possibly being TRBD1 (6 bases). V lost 0 bases to trimming and J lost 2 bases, with 12 bases between them. Germline CDR1 is MGHRA and CDR2 is YSYEKL. The CDR3 totals 16 residues. CDR3 region: CASSQEWTVITDTQYF. CDR3 sequence (DNA): TGCGCCAGCAGCCAAGAGTGGACAGTAATCACAGATACGCAGTATTTT.

Turning to this clone: This sample includes further DNA sequences coding for the same CDR3. This rearrangement joins TRBV28 to TRBJ2-7; 12 nucleotides align to TRBD1. This CDR3 has 15 amino acids. Trimming removed 5 bases from V and 5 bases from J; junction bases left unmatched: 7. Germline-derived CDR1 and CDR2 are MDHEN and SYDVKM. CDR3 in DNA: TGTGCCAGCAGTCCCCCAGGGACAGGGGGCCACGAGCAGTACTTC. Translated, it gives CASSPPGTGGHEQYF.

This sequence joins TRBV18 and TRBJ2-4; 14 positions agree with TRBD2. The CDR3 is made up of 15 amino acids. The ends lost 4 bases at V and 14 bases at J; junction bases unmatched: 10. CDR1 and CDR2 (germline): KGHSH, LQKENI. In DNA form, the CDR3 reads TGTGCCAGCTCACTCGGGACTAGCGGGAGTATCTTGGAGTACTTC. As protein: CASSLGTSGSILEYF. Using reference TRBV18 and TRBJ2-4 for the parts outside the CDR3, the full variable domain is NAGVMQNPRHLVRRRGQEARLRCSPMKGHSHVYWYRQLPEEGLKFMVYLQKENIIDESGMPKERFSAEFPKEGPSILRIQQVVRGDSAAYFCASSLGTSGSILEYFGAGTRLSVL.

Only a few counts were recorded for this clone. This sequence joins TRBV7-9 and TRBJ2-5; no reliable D call. The CDR3 runs to 13 residues. Germline V gene sequence: CDR1 SEHNR, CDR2 FQNEAQ (reference sequence). The V gene lost 5 bases and the J gene lost 0 bases, with 7 bases spanning the gap. The CDR3 nucleotides are TGTGCCAGCAGCCTAGACAACCAAGAGACCCAGTACTTC. As protein: CASSLDNQETQYF.

This clone occurred a few times. The rearrangement uses TRBV30 and TRBJ2-3; 11 bases are shared with TRBD2. Germline V gives CDR1 GTSNPN, CDR2 SVGIG (reference sequence). The trim removed 5 bases at V and 2 bases at J, leaving 6 bases unmatched. CDR3 length: 15 amino acids. The CDR3 loop reads CAWSKGLADTDTQYF. CDR3 bases: TGTGCCTGGTCCAAGGGACTAGCGGACACAGATACGCAGTATTTT.

This clone occurred a few times. As DNA, the CDR3 is TGTGCCAGCAGCCAAGAAGTAACAGGGGGCACTGAAGCTTTCTTT. It is translated as CASSQEVTGGTEAFF. The rearrangement uses TRBV4-2 and TRBJ1-1; 8 bases align to TRBD1. In germline, CDR1 is LGHNA, CDR2 YNFKEQ. The trim removed 0 bases at V and 4 bases at J, leaving 4 bases unmatched. The CDR3 covers 15 residues.

In this sample, this clone turned up a few times. The chain carries TRBV7-3 and TRBJ2-7; a weak D match, TRBD2 (5 bases). CDR3 length: 13 residues. CDR1 and CDR2 from the germline V gene are SGHTA and FQGTGA. Trimming removed 5 bases at V and 7 bases at J, with 15 bases between. The CDR3 DNA follows: TGTGCCAGCAGCACCTTCGAGGGCAGTGAGCAGTACTTC. Its translation: CASSTFEGSEQYF.

This clone was detected only a few times. V usage is TRBV2 and J usage is TRBJ1-1; D unclear. Germline loops: CDR1 SNHLY, CDR2 FYNNEI. The CDR3 is made up of 14 amino acids. Trimming left V 7 bases short and J 3 bases short, with 15 bases between. The CDR3 nucleotides are TGTGCCAGCAACCGCATCGGGGTCGACACTGAAGCTTTCTTT. Translation: CASNRIGVDTEAFF.

This clone was counted only a few times. The V and J genes are TRBV5-4 and TRBJ1-2; 7 nucleotides match TRBD1. Losses at the gene ends were 4 bases for V and 5 bases for J; bases not matched to a gene: 14. Germline lookup yields CDR1 SGHNT and CDR2 YYREEE (reference sequence). The CDR3 totals 16 residues. The CDR3 bases are TGTGCCAGCAGCCCGATTGACAGGGAGGATGGATATGGCTACACCTTC. This gives the protein CASSPIDREDGYGYTF.

This clone was seen a few times. The J gene is TRBJ2-1, the V gene TRBV21-1; the DNA was not used to check the table's D call, TRBD2. TRBV21-1 is described as a pseudogene. CDR3 length: 17 amino acids. For the CDR3, the DNA is TGTGCCAGCAGCATATCCGATACGGGGGAGCCGAGGAATGAGCAGTTCTTC. Translation: CASSISDTGEPRNEQFF.

This clone has a handful of counts. The J gene is TRBJ1-4, the V gene TRBV29-1; 7 bases match TRBD1. Germline V gives CDR1 SQVTM, CDR2 ANQGSEA. The CDR3 length is 13 residues. V dropped 5 bases and J dropped 5; count of bases not matched to a gene: 5. The CDR3: CSVKGQSNEKLFF. For the CDR3, the DNA is TGCAGCGTTAAGGGACAGTCCAATGAAAAACTGTTTTTT.

This clone occurred a few times. This chain connects TRBV5-1 to TRBJ1-5, with D possibly being TRBD1 (6 bases). This CDR3 region has 13 residues. The V gene lost 4 bases and the J gene lost 7 bases, with 12 bases spanning the gap. The germline gives CDR1 SGHRS, CDR2 YFSETQ. CDR3 sequence (DNA): TGCGCCAGCAGCAGACAGGTGGGCCAGCCCCAGCATTTT. Translating gives CASSRQVGQPQHF.

This clone was seen only a few times. CDR3 nucleotide sequence: TGTGCCAGCAGTCAACTGGACAGGGTAGCCGAGCAGTACTTC. It specifies CASSQLDRVAEQYF. The rearrangement joins TRBV28 to TRBJ2-7; 8 nucleotides align to TRBD1. Germline lookup yields CDR1 MDHEN and CDR2 SYDVKM. With V trimmed by 5 bases and J by 6 bases, 9 bases remained unmatched. This CDR3 spans 14 amino acids.

The J gene is TRBJ2-1, the V gene TRBV2; tentative D call: TRBD1 (5 bases). Germline CDR1 is SNHLY and CDR2 is FYNNEI. The CDR3 covers 13 residues. The ends were cut back, 7 bases at V and 4 bases at J, with 11 bases in the middle. The CDR3 protein is CASKGQGYNEQFF. CDR3 in DNA: TGTGCCAGCAAGGGTCAGGGATACAATGAGCAGTTCTTC.

The V and J genes are TRBV5-1 and TRBJ2-1; TRBD2 matches at 8 bases. Losses at the gene ends were 0 bases for V and 7 bases for J; bases not matched to a gene: 9. Germline V lookup: CDR1 SGHRS, CDR2 YFSETQ. The length of the CDR3 is 16 residues. CDR3 sequence (DNA): TGCGCCAGCAGCTTGGTGATAAGCGGGAGTAGTAATGAGCAGTTCTTC. It specifies CASSLVISGSSNEQFF.

This clone has more than one count but fewer than ten. This chain connects TRBV6-1 to TRBJ2-3; TRBD1 agrees at 7 bases. Germline V lookup: CDR1 MNHNS, CDR2 SASEGT. CDR3 size: 15 residues. Trimming cost V 6 bases and J 2 bases; bases outside gene matches: 8. This CDR3 is CASRDTGAATDTQYF. The DNA for the CDR3 is TGTGCCAGCAGGGATACAGGGGCCGCCACAGATACGCAGTATTTT.

This clone was seen a handful of times. The genes are TRBV30 and TRBJ1-5, with TRBD1 matching 9 bases. Germline CDR1 GTSNPN, CDR2 SVGIG (reference sequence). The CDR3 is made up of 13 amino acids. J gave up 4 bases and V 5 bases, and 3 bases lay outside the gene matches. CDR3 sequence (DNA): TGTGCCTGGGGGGGACAGGGAAATCAGCCCCAGCATTTT. Translating gives CAWGGQGNQPQHF. The full variable domain, rest sourced from reference TRBV30 and TRBJ1-5, is SQTIHQWPATLVQPVGSPLSLECTVEGTSNPNLYWYRQAAGRGLQLLFYSVGIGQISSEVPQNLSASRPQDRQFILSSKKLLLSDSGFYLCAWGGQGNQPQHFGDGTRLSIL.

The chain links TRBV9 to TRBJ2-1; 7 bases match TRBD2. Per the germline V gene, CDR1 is SGDLS and CDR2 is YYNGEE. The CDR3 has 15 amino acids. J was trimmed by 1 base and V by 3 bases; bases with no gene match: 4. The CDR3 reads CASSATSASYNEQFF. The DNA of the CDR3 is TGTGCCAGCAGCGCTACTAGCGCATCCTACAATGAGCAGTTCTTC. The full variable domain, with the rest looked up from reference TRBV9 and TRBJ2-1, is DSGVTQTPKHLITATGQRVTLRCSPRSGDLSVYWYQQSLDQGLQFLIQYYNGEERAKGNILERFSAQQFPDLHSELNLSSLELGDSALYFCASSATSASYNEQFFGPGTRLTVL.